The clone carrying this TCR beta chain occurred a few times. Time point here: newly diagnosed GD, antithyroid drugs for less than 3 months. RNA isolated from PBMCs was used to make the TCR library. Graves' disease diagnosis relied on American Thyroid Association guidelines. This CDR3 has 15 residues. Germline V lookup: CDR1 LGHNA, CDR2 YNFKEQ. V was cut by 0 bases and J by 4 bases, with 13 bases left in between. This sample is drawn from a study of regulatory T cells in long-lasting Graves disease. To make TCR beta libraries, researchers used iRepertoire HTBI primers and Arm-PCR of CDR3 regions. TCRdb re-called the multiplex PCR reads through MiXCR, storing one row per CDR3 protein. The sample contains approximately 400,000 distinct CDR3 sequences, just under 15% of which appear only once. These records were also assigned to another study, of T cells in Graves' hyperthyroidism and ophthalmopathy.

Here the sequenced sample was peripheral blood mononuclear cells (PBMCs), taken at new diagnosis, from a patient treated with antithyroid drugs. The receptor was derived from a woman aged 25 to 39 with Graves disease. The J gene is TRBJ2-7, the V gene TRBV4-2; D may correspond to TRBD1 or TRBD2 (5 bases each). The CDR3 coding sequence is TGTGCCAGCAGCCAAGACGGAGGCAGGGCTTACGAGCAGTACTTC. It yields the protein CASSQDGGRAYEQYF.